The 8 T cell receptor beta chains reported below all come from one sample, sequenced in a study of blood T cell repertoires in COVID-19. Assay used: immunoSEQ multiplex PCR; TCRdb lists only in-frame clones, some missing. The table lists over 350,000 clones, roughly 89% of them singletons, with about 4.3% in the top ten. The sequenced material came from peripheral blood. Receptors were obtained from a woman aged 25 to 39 with acute or convalescent COVID-19.

This clone was seen only once. The CDR3 region has the DNA TGTGCCAGCAGCGTTGACAGGGGTCTGTACACCTTC. It yields the protein CASSVDRGLYTF. The chain recombines TRBV11-2 with TRBJ1-2; 8 bases are a match to TRBD1. CDR1 and CDR2 (germline): SGHAT, FQNNGV. The V gene end was trimmed by 5 bases and the J gene end by 11 bases; junction bases not matched to a gene: 7. This CDR3 contains 12 residues.

This clone was seen only once. The chain employs TRBV4-1 and TRBJ2-1; a weak D match, TRBD1 (6 bases). Germline lookup yields CDR1 MGHRA and CDR2 YSYEKL. CDR3 length: 13 amino acids. With 3 bases removed from V and 8 bases from J, the gap between germline ends came to 11 bases. The CDR3 protein is CASSQVRGDEQFF. The CDR3 nucleotides read TGCGCCAGCAGCCAGGTCAGGGGTGATGAGCAGTTCTTC.

The chain combines TRBV6-1 with TRBJ2-3, with TRBD2 identical over 9 bases. CDR3 length equals 15 residues. The V and J ends lost 5 bases and 1 base, in that order; junction bases with no gene match: 4. Germline V CDR1 and CDR2: MNHNS, SASEGT. CDR3 DNA: TGTGCCAGCAGTTTAGCGGGGGCTCGCACAGATACGCAGTATTTT. It specifies CASSLAGARTDTQYF.

The V gene is TRBV4-2, the J gene TRBJ2-3; 8 positions agree with TRBD2. Germline V gene sequence: CDR1 LGHNA, CDR2 YNFKEQ. V lost 4 bases, J lost 2 bases, and 5 bases stayed unmatched. The CDR3 runs to 15 residues. The CDR3 protein is CASSLGGGSTDTQYF. CDR3 DNA sequence: TGTGCCAGCAGCCTCGGGGGGGGGTCCACAGATACGCAGTATTTT.

This chain links TRBV5-5 with TRBJ2-3; 8 bases align to TRBD2. Losses at the gene ends were 2 bases for V and 3 bases for J; bases not matched to a gene: 5. This CDR3 is 15 amino acids long. Germline V gene data show CDR1 as SGHKS and CDR2 as YYEKEE (reference sequence). The CDR3 DNA reads TGTGCCAGCAGCTTTCCCGGGGGGGCGACAGATACGCAGTATTTT. This encodes CASSFPGGATDTQYF.

The chain combines TRBV9 with TRBJ2-5; the match to TRBD1 covers 10 bases. The germline V gene has CDR1 SGDLS and CDR2 YYNGEE. The V gene end was trimmed by 2 bases and the J gene end by 3 bases; junction bases not matched to a gene: 1. This CDR3 has 14 amino acids. CDR3 bases: TGTGCCAGCAGCGTGGGGACAGGGGAAGAGACCCAGTACTTC. The encoded protein is CASSVGTGEETQYF.

This chain connects TRBV29-1 to TRBJ1-1, with TRBD1 matching 8 bases. This CDR3 spans 12 amino acids. V shed 8 bases, J shed 1 base, and the junction held 3 bases outside the gene matches. The germline V gene encodes CDR1 SQVTM and CDR2 ANQGSEA. The CDR3 loop reads CSSDRGNTEAFF. The CDR3 bases are TGCAGCTCAGACAGGGGGAACACTGAAGCTTTCTTT.

The sample holds one count of this clone. The V and J genes are TRBV6-5 and TRBJ2-5; TRBD1 agrees at 7 bases. Germline-derived CDR1 and CDR2 are MNHEY and SVGAGI. This CDR3 spans 14 amino acids. V lost 11 bases, J lost 1 base, and 10 bases stayed unmatched. The DNA of the CDR3 is TGTGCCGGACAGGCCTCCTCGGGCCAAGAGACCCAGTACTTC. Encoded protein: CAGQASSGQETQYF.